The rows below give T cell receptor beta chains drawn from one sample of a study of T cells in Graves' hyperthyroidism and ophthalmopathy. TCRdb reprocessed the multiplex PCR reads via MiXCR and lists one record per CDR3 protein. The sample carries roughly 580,000 distinct CDR3 sequences, roughly 13% recorded once. The sequenced sample consisted of blood. These receptor sequences come from a woman aged 30 to 39 with Graves' hyperthyroidism that later progressed to Graves' ophthalmopathy. The CDR3 runs from the conserved cysteine through the conserved F or W. D genes are given only for firm matches. Clone size is not always given. Where it is, it says once, few, many or a class for expanded clones.

j_call d_call clone_size v_call cdr3_aa cdr3_nt
TRBJ2-5 TRBD1 many TRBV10-3 CAISESGRGETQYF TGTGCCATCAGTGAGTCGGGCAGGGGGGAGACCCAGTACTTC
TRBJ2-2 TRBD1 - TRBV3-1 CASSRVGTGAGTGELFF TGTGCCAGCAGCCGAGTGGGGACAGGGGCCGGCACCGGGGAGCTGTTTTTT
TRBJ1-5 TRBD1 many TRBV30 CAWSHGQGQQPQHF TGTGCCTGGAGTCACGGACAGGGGCAGCAGCCCCAGCATTTT
TRBJ2-1 - many TRBV7-9 CASSVVAVVGYNEQFF TGTGCCAGCAGCGTAGTAGCTGTTGTTGGGTACAATGAGCAGTTCTTC
TRBJ2-1 - many TRBV12-5 CASGLGAGYNEQFF TGTGCTAGTGGTCTTGGGGCAGGGTACAATGAGCAGTTCTTC
TRBJ1-1 TRBD1 once TRBV6-1 CASGQRGRTEAFF TGTGCCAGCGGCCAAAGGGGGCGGACTGAAGCTTTCTTT
TRBJ2-1 TRBD2 few TRBV5-1 CASSSNSKLAGVPHLNEQFF TGCGCCAGCAGCTCCAACTCGAAACTAGCGGGAGTTCCCCATCTAAATGAGCAGTTCTTC
TRBJ1-4 - few TRBV6-5 CASSYFGGLDEKLFF TGTGCCAGCAGCTACTTTGGGGGGCTTGATGAAAAACTGTTTTTT
TRBJ1-1 - many TRBV28 CASSFGLNTEAFF TGTGCCAGCAGTTTCGGCCTGAACACTGAAGCTTTCTTT
TRBJ2-7 - few TRBV19 CASRNVGSYEQYF TGTGCCAGTAGAAACGTCGGTAGCTACGAGCAGTACTTC
TRBJ2-5 TRBD2 many TRBV27 CASGSGRDQTQYF TGTGCCAGCGGTAGCGGGAGGGATCAGACCCAGTACTTC
TRBJ2-1 - few TRBV10-3 CAIRRANNEQFF TGTGCCATCAGACGCGCCAACAATGAGCAGTTCTTC
TRBJ1-1 - - TRBV6-1 CASSPTVTGNTEAFF TGTGCCAGCAGCCCCACCGTGACAGGGAACACTGAAGCTTTCTTT
TRBJ2-2 TRBD2 many TRBV28 CASSSPGLAGITGELFF TGTGCCAGCAGTAGCCCGGGACTAGCGGGAATCACCGGGGAGCTGTTTTTT
TRBJ2-1 - few TRBV7-9 CASVANNEQFF TGTGCCAGTGTTGCTAACAATGAGCAGTTCTTC
TRBJ2-1 - many TRBV18 CASSPPRESSYNEQFF TGTGCCAGCTCACCACCGAGAGAAAGTTCCTACAATGAGCAGTTCTTC
TRBJ1-4 TRBD1 few TRBV15 CATSRSTGQPIEKLFF TGTGCCACCAGCAGGTCGACGGGACAGCCGATTGAAAAACTGTTTTTT
TRBJ2-7 TRBD2 many TRBV20-1 CSATSGNEQYF TGCAGTGCAACTAGCGGGAACGAGCAGTACTTC
TRBJ2-1 - - TRBV28 CASSSGGAGWNEQFF TGTGCCAGCAGTTCCGGGGGCGCAGGGTGGAATGAGCAGTTCTTC
TRBJ1-1 - many TRBV28 CASSLSSVGANEAFF TGTGCCAGCAGTTTATCTTCTGTAGGGGCAAATGAAGCTTTCTTT
TRBJ2-7 TRBD1 - TRBV6-1 CASSEAQGVSYEQYF TGTGCCAGCAGTGAAGCACAGGGGGTCTCCTACGAGCAGTACTTC
TRBJ2-7 TRBD2 many TRBV14 CASSQDSRAGRAPYEQYF TGTGCCAGCAGCCAAGATTCCCGCGCCGGGAGGGCCCCCTACGAGCAGTACTTC
TRBJ1-2 TRBD1 many TRBV19 CASSPDDRVTGYTF TGTGCCAGTAGCCCGGACGACAGGGTGACTGGCTACACCTTC
TRBJ2-2 - few TRBV18 CASPNRDGDTGELFF TGTGCCAGCCCCAACAGGGATGGGGACACCGGGGAGCTGTTTTTT
TRBJ2-2 TRBD2 many TRBV6-1 CASTPGGGELFF TGTGCCAGCACGCCGGGGGGAGGGGAGCTGTTTTTT
TRBJ1-5 - - TRBV4-1 CASSQVSVDQPQHF TGCGCCAGCAGCCAAGTGTCCGTAGATCAGCCCCAGCATTTT
TRBJ1-2 TRBD1 many TRBV9 CASSAGQGDYGYTF TGTGCCAGCAGCGCGGGACAGGGGGACTATGGCTACACCTTC
TRBJ2-5 - many TRBV7-2 CASTISEGETQYF TGTGCCAGCACCATTAGCGAGGGGGAGACCCAGTACTTC
TRBJ2-7 - few TRBV14 CASSQRTEPYEQYF TGTGCCAGCAGCCAAAGGACGGAGCCCTACGAGCAGTACTTC
TRBJ2-1 - many TRBV5-1 CASNEPYVDEQFF TGCGCCAGCAATGAGCCCTATGTCGATGAGCAGTTCTTC
TRBJ2-1 TRBD2 many TRBV18 CASSPSSGRADNEQFF TGTGCCAGCTCACCGAGTAGCGGGAGGGCCGATAATGAGCAGTTCTTC
TRBJ2-3 - - TRBV28 CASTRRRRLPTDTQYF TGTGCCAGTACGAGGAGGAGGCGACTACCCACAGATACGCAGTATTTT
TRBJ2-5 - - TRBV19 CASSIRDKTQYF TGTGCCAGTAGTATTAGGGATAAGACCCAGTACTTC
TRBJ1-1 - many TRBV12-3/TRBV12-4 CASSFSPRRAGWYTEAFF TGTGCCAGCAGTTTCTCCCCTAGACGGGCAGGGTGGTACACTGAAGCTTTCTTT
TRBJ2-2 TRBD2 many TRBV2 CASSHRDYWAGELFF TGTGCCAGCAGTCACCGGGACTACTGGGCCGGGGAGCTGTTTTTT
TRBJ2-2 TRBD1 - TRBV30 CAWSVNTGGSGELFF TGTGCCTGGAGTGTGAATACAGGGGGCTCCGGGGAGCTGTTTTTT
TRBJ2-6 - few TRBV6-2/TRBV6-3 CASSLYQAGNVLTF TGTGCCAGCAGCCTTTATCAAGCGGGCAACGTCCTGACTTTC
TRBJ1-1 - many TRBV5-8 CASRLGLLRTEAFF TGTGCCAGCAGACTGGGTCTCCTCCGGACTGAAGCTTTCTTT
TRBJ1-2 - many TRBV24-1 CATSDVGNNYGYTF TGTGCCACCAGTGATGTCGGGAACAACTATGGCTACACCTTC
TRBJ2-7 - few TRBV6-1 CASSGGYWSEQYF TGTGCCAGCAGTGGGGGGTATTGGAGCGAGCAGTACTTC
TRBJ1-5 - many TRBV20-1 CSASLDYSNQPQHF TGCAGTGCTAGTTTGGACTATAGCAATCAGCCCCAGCATTTT
TRBJ1-2 - many TRBV27 CASRLQGGGYTF TGTGCCAGTCGACTGCAGGGAGGTGGCTACACCTTC
TRBJ2-2 TRBD1 - TRBV12-3/TRBV12-4 CASSLDRDRELTGELFF TGTGCCAGCAGTTTAGACAGGGACAGGGAACTTACCGGGGAGCTGTTTTTT
TRBJ2-7 - - TRBV27 CASSLSRQNEGEQYF TGTGCCAGCAGTTTATCGAGGCAGAATGAGGGCGAGCAGTACTTC
TRBJ1-1 - few TRBV29-1 CSALGVGTEAFF TGCAGCGCTCTCGGGGTGGGGACTGAAGCTTTCTTT
TRBJ1-6 TRBD1 few TRBV5-1 CASSLGEGANSPLHF TGCGCCAGCAGCTTGGGGGAGGGGGCGAATTCACCCCTCCACTTT
TRBJ1-5 - few TRBV20-1 CSASPDGNQPQHF TGCAGTGCTAGCCCCGATGGCAATCAGCCCCAGCATTTT
TRBJ1-5 TRBD1 many TRBV28 CASRTQGVSNQPQHF TGTGCCAGCAGAACACAGGGGGTTAGCAATCAGCCCCAGCATTTT
TRBJ2-7 TRBD1 many TRBV29-1 CSVAPTGGGEQYF TGCAGCGTTGCTCCGACAGGGGGTGGAGAGCAGTACTTC
TRBJ2-5 - few TRBV2 CASSEMGTQYF TGTGCCAGCAGTGAAATGGGGACCCAGTACTTC
TRBJ1-1 - many TRBV3-1 CASSFLEYEAFF TGTGCCAGCAGCTTTCTCGAGTATGAAGCTTTCTTT
TRBJ2-7 - many TRBV6-2/TRBV6-3 CASSSQGTSRYEQYF TGTGCCAGCAGTAGCCAAGGGACATCTCGTTACGAGCAGTACTTC